The 29 T cell receptor beta chains presented below share a single source sample, sequenced in a study of blood T cell repertoires in COVID-19. Profiling relied on immunoSEQ multiplex PCR, and the TCRdb table lists in-frame clones only, not all of them. The data show hundreds of thousands of clones, 80% to 90% seen once. Sequencing was performed on peripheral blood. The receptors originated from a man older than 75 with acute or convalescent COVID-19.

The chain recombines TRBV25-1 with TRBJ2-1, with TRBD2 as a possible D gene (6 bases). The germline V gene encodes CDR1 MGHDK and CDR2 SYGVNS. V lost 0 bases, J lost 12 bases, and 12 bases lay in between. The CDR3 sequence is 13 residues long. CDR3 in amino acids: CASSEYRGGTQFF. As DNA, the CDR3 is TGTGCCAGCAGTGAATATAGAGGCGGGACGCAGTTCTTC.

The chain employs TRBV7-9 and TRBJ2-2; D is possibly TRBD2 (6 bases). The length of the CDR3 is 16 residues. V lost 1 base, J lost 4 bases, and 13 bases lay in between. The germline CDR1 and CDR2 sequences are SEHNR and FQNEAQ (reference sequence). The CDR3 sequence is CASSLGVSGVTGELFF. CDR3 in DNA: TGTGCCAGCAGCTTAGGGGTTAGCGGAGTCACCGGGGAGCTGTTTTTT.

The rearrangement uses TRBV28 and TRBJ1-4, with 8 bases fitting TRBD1. The CDR3 consists of 16 residues. Losses at the gene ends were 1 base for V and 4 bases for J; bases not matched to a gene: 5. Germline V CDR1 and CDR2: MDHEN, SYDVKM. The CDR3 spells CASSLYGTGVNEKLFF. CDR3 sequence (DNA): TGTGCCAGCAGTTTATACGGGACAGGAGTTAATGAAAAACTGTTTTTT.

J is TRBJ2-6 and V is TRBV27; D is unresolved. The germline CDR1 and CDR2 sequences are MNHEY and SMNVEV (reference sequence). The CDR3 runs to 14 residues. The V end was cut by 2 bases, the J end by 5 bases, with 7 bases between. CDR3 protein: CASSLGLRANVLTF. CDR3 sequence (DNA): TGTGCCAGCAGTTTAGGGCTCCGGGCCAACGTCCTGACTTTC.

J is TRBJ2-7 and V is TRBV28, with D perhaps TRBD1 (5 bases). V lost 1 base and J 2 bases, leaving 9 bases between the germline ends. Germline values: CDR1 MDHEN, CDR2 SYDVKM. This CDR3 contains 14 residues. The CDR3 region has the DNA TGTGCCAGCAGTTTATCAGGGCCCCCCTACGAGCAGTACTTC. Its translation is CASSLSGPPYEQYF.

The gene calls are TRBV19 and TRBJ1-2; D unresolved. V lost 4 bases, J lost 2 bases, and 14 bases lay in between. The CDR3 is 15 amino acids. CDR1 is LNHDA, CDR2 SQIVND, per germline (reference sequence). The CDR3 sequence: CASSTGLYGNYGYTF. The CDR3 DNA follows: TGTGCCAGTAGTACCGGACTCTACGGGAACTATGGCTACACCTTC.

The V gene is TRBV27, the J gene TRBJ2-1; 11 bases fit TRBD2. The CDR3 extends over 16 amino acids. Germline V gene data show CDR1 as MNHEY and CDR2 as SMNVEV (reference sequence). V was pared by 6 bases and J by 9 bases, with 13 bases of the junction left unmatched. In nucleotides, the CDR3 is TGTGCCAGCAGATCCGGGACTAGCGGCGGTATGGGTGAGCAGTTCTTC. As protein: CASRSGTSGGMGEQFF.

This clone was seen only a few times. The CDR3 loop reads CASSDPSGSGSSYNEQFF. The CDR3 region has the DNA TGCGCCAGCAGTGATCCTAGCGGGAGCGGCAGCTCCTACAATGAGCAGTTCTTC. The gene calls are TRBV5-1 and TRBJ2-1; 10 nucleotides align to TRBD2. V dropped 5 bases and J dropped 0; count of bases not matched to a gene: 11. This CDR3 is 18 amino acids long. Germline V lookup: CDR1 SGHRS, CDR2 YFSETQ.

V usage is TRBV10-3 and J usage is TRBJ2-1; no clear D. The germline V gene has CDR1 ENHRY and CDR2 SYGVKD. The CDR3 contains 14 residues. V lost 3 bases and J 4 bases, leaving 10 bases between the germline ends. DNA of the CDR3: TGTGCCATCAGTGAAGGAACAGCTTACAATGAGCAGTTCTTC. This codes for CAISEGTAYNEQFF.

This clone was counted once. The rearrangement uses TRBV5-8 and TRBJ1-1; D remains ambiguous. Looked up from germline, CDR1 is SGHTS and CDR2 is YDEGEE. The CDR3 is 13 amino acids. V was trimmed by 2 bases and J by 2 bases, leaving 7 bases between them. The CDR3 nucleotides read TGTGCCAGCAGCTTAACTAGCAACACTGAAGCTTTCTTT. Its protein product is CASSLTSNTEAFF.

The chain recombines TRBV7-2 with TRBJ2-3, with 10 bases that match TRBD2. Germline assignment: CDR1 SGHTA and CDR2 FQGNSA. This CDR3 spans 19 amino acids. V lost 4 bases to trimming and J lost 1 base; unmatched junction nucleotides: 14. The CDR3 sequence: CASSSWASGSSYGTDTQYF. DNA for the CDR3: TGTGCCAGCAGCTCTTGGGCTAGCGGGAGCTCGTATGGCACAGATACGCAGTATTTT.

This chain joins TRBV4-1 and TRBJ2-5, with 9 bases aligning to TRBD2. V was pared by 4 bases and J by 2 bases, with 5 bases of the junction left unmatched. The CDR3 contains 15 residues. CDR1 MGHRA and CDR2 YSYEKL come from the germline V gene. The CDR3 sequence is CASSPRLAAQETQYF. The CDR3 DNA is TGCGCCAGCAGCCCCAGACTAGCGGCTCAAGAGACCCAGTACTTC.

The chain joins TRBV5-1 to TRBJ2-1; 11 nucleotides align to TRBD2. Unmatched junction bases numbered 6, after V lost 0 bases and J lost 10 bases. The CDR3 is 15 amino acids. From germline, CDR1 is SGHRS and CDR2 YFSETQ. Here the CDR3 DNA reads TGCGCCAGCAGCTTGGTTAGCGGGAGGGAGAGAGAGCAGTTCTTC. Translating gives CASSLVSGREREQFF.

The chain combines TRBV29-1 with TRBJ1-2; D is undetermined. In germline, CDR1 is SQVTM, CDR2 ANQGSEA. This CDR3 contains 11 residues. V was shortened by 3 bases and J by 6 bases, with 8 bases between the two germline ends. This CDR3 is CSVDSGNGYTF. The CDR3, as DNA: TGCAGCGTTGACTCCGGGAATGGCTACACCTTC.

The sample holds one count of this clone. The V and J genes are TRBV6-1 and TRBJ1-5; 7 bases agree with TRBD1. Trimming cost V 2 bases and J 2 bases; bases outside gene matches: 3. The CDR3 totals 15 residues. Germline-derived CDR1 and CDR2 are MNHNS and SASEGT. The DNA for the CDR3 is TGTGCCAGCAGTGAAATCGGACAGGGCAATCAGCCCCAGCATTTT. It translates to CASSEIGQGNQPQHF.

The J gene is TRBJ2-5, the V gene TRBV4-1; 8 bases map to TRBD1. With V trimmed by 1 base and J by 9 bases, 10 bases remained unmatched. The CDR3 totals 15 residues. Germline V gives CDR1 MGHRA, CDR2 YSYEKL. Here the CDR3 reads CASSQGQGSRLAQYF. The CDR3 DNA follows: TGCGCCAGCAGCCAAGGACAGGGGTCCCGGTTGGCCCAGTACTTC.

This chain joins TRBV27 and TRBJ2-1; TRBD2 matches 10 bases. V shed 5 bases, J shed 2 bases, and the junction held 6 bases outside the gene matches. The CDR3 runs 16 residues. The germline gives CDR1 MNHEY, CDR2 SMNVEV (reference sequence). CDR3 sequence (DNA): TGTGCCAGCAGTACCCGAGCGGGAGGGGCCTACAATGAGCAGTTCTTC. It is translated as CASSTRAGGAYNEQFF.

This clone appeared a single time. The rearrangement links TRBV30 to TRBJ1-2; 11 bases agree with TRBD1. Germline-derived CDR1 and CDR2 are GTSNPN and SVGIG (reference sequence). This CDR3 contains 15 residues. V lost 2 bases to trimming and J lost 1 base; unmatched junction nucleotides: 3. In DNA, the CDR3 is TGTGCCTGGAGTTCGGGGACAGGGGGTAACTATGGCTACACCTTC. Its translation: CAWSSGTGGNYGYTF. Full variable domain (outside the CDR3, taken from reference TRBV30 and TRBJ1-2): SQTIHQWPATLVQPVGSPLSLECTVEGTSNPNLYWYRQAAGRGLQLLFYSVGIGQISSEVPQNLSASRPQDRQFILSSKKLLLSDSGFYLCAWSSGTGGNYGYTFGSGTRLTVV.

The J gene is TRBJ2-2, the V gene TRBV19; 9 bases fit TRBD2. The CDR3 length is 17 residues. The V gene end was trimmed by 4 bases and the J gene end by 3 bases; junction bases not matched to a gene: 9. CDR1 LNHDA and CDR2 SQIVND come from the germline V gene (reference sequence). In nucleotides, the CDR3 is TGTGCCAGTAGTACCCCTAGCGGGATGGGGGACACCGGGGAGCTGTTTTTT. Protein product: CASSTPSGMGDTGELFF.

V usage is TRBV5-4 and J usage is TRBJ2-2, with 8 nucleotides matching TRBD2. The CDR3 consists of 17 residues. Germline V gene sequence: CDR1 SGHNT, CDR2 YYREEE (reference sequence). The V and J ends lost 7 bases and 2 bases, in that order; junction bases with no gene match: 13. The CDR3 loop reads CASPPRGRGANTGELFF. CDR3 coding DNA: TGTGCCAGCCCTCCACGGGGGCGGGGGGCTAACACCGGGGAGCTGTTTTTT. The full variable domain, rest sourced from reference TRBV5-4 and TRBJ2-2, is ETGVTQSPTHLIKTRGQQVTLRCSSQSGHNTVSWYQQALGQGPQFIFQYYREEENGRGNFPPRFSGLQFPNYSSELNVNALELDDSALYLCASPPRGRGANTGELFFGEGSRLTVL.

This chain joins TRBV12-3 or TRBV12-4 and TRBJ2-7; unclear D gene. CDR3 length equals 12 residues. Trimming took off 4 bases at V and 3 bases at J, with 7 bases between the two ends. The CDR3 coding sequence is TGTGCCAGCAGTTCCGGTCACTACGAGCAGTACTTC. Translation: CASSSGHYEQYF.

This chain uses TRBV11-2 with TRBJ2-2, with 8 bases identical to TRBD1. V lost 5 bases to trimming and J lost 7 bases; unmatched junction nucleotides: 6. CDR3 length: 14 amino acids. CDR1 SGHAT and CDR2 FQNNGV come from the germline V gene. In DNA, the CDR3 is TGTGCCAGCAGCCTACAGGGGGAGGACGGGGAGCTGTTTTTT. This encodes CASSLQGEDGELFF.

The chain links TRBV5-8 to TRBJ2-3; TRBD1 agrees at 9 bases. V shed 4 bases, J shed 7 bases, and the junction held 16 bases outside the gene matches. The CDR3 runs 17 residues. The V gene's germline CDR1 is SGHTS and CDR2 YDEGEE. CDR3: CASSPRLGTGTSNTQYF. DNA for the CDR3: TGTGCCAGCAGCCCTAGGCTAGGGACAGGGACCTCTAATACGCAGTATTTT.

This chain uses TRBV7-2 with TRBJ1-5, with 8 nucleotides matching TRBD1. V gave up 5 bases and J gave up 2 bases; unmatched junction bases: 11. From germline, CDR1 is SGHTA and CDR2 FQGNSA. The CDR3 consists of 17 residues. The CDR3 sequence is CASSLGQGSMGNQPQHF. The CDR3, as DNA: TGTGCCAGCAGCCTAGGACAGGGTAGTATGGGCAATCAGCCCCAGCATTTT.

The chain employs TRBV7-9 and TRBJ2-7, with 8 bases matching TRBD2. V lost 6 bases to trimming and J lost 7 bases; unmatched junction nucleotides: 17. This CDR3 has 16 residues. Germline lookup yields CDR1 SEHNR and CDR2 FQNEAQ (reference sequence). CDR3 protein: CASRTSRYAAGEEQYF. The CDR3 bases are TGTGCCAGCAGGACCAGCCGTTACGCAGCGGGAGAGGAGCAGTACTTC.

The rearrangement uses TRBV7-2 and TRBJ2-1; 15 bases fit TRBD2. This CDR3 spans 14 amino acids. In germline, CDR1 is SGHTA, CDR2 FQGNSA. Unmatched junction bases numbered 6, after V lost 5 bases and J lost 13 bases. In DNA form, the CDR3 reads TGTGCCAGCAGCACGGGACTAGCGGGAGGTGGCCAGTTCTTC. It yields the protein CASSTGLAGGGQFF.

This clone has a single count. The V gene is TRBV7-9, the J gene TRBJ1-6; D might be TRBD1 (5 bases). The germline CDR1 and CDR2 sequences are SEHNR and FQNEAQ (reference sequence). The CDR3 totals 15 residues. With 5 bases removed from V and 5 bases from J, the gap between germline ends came to 13 bases. The CDR3 reads CASSLWGLDNSPLHF. CDR3 in DNA: TGTGCCAGCAGCCTCTGGGGACTTGATAATTCACCCCTCCACTTT.

This clone has just a few counts. The rearrangement links TRBV7-2 to TRBJ2-1; 9 nucleotides line up with TRBD2. V was clipped by 5 bases and J by 6 bases; unmatched bases: 11. Germline lookup yields CDR1 SGHTA and CDR2 FQGNSA. The CDR3 is 16 amino acids. This CDR3 is CASSRPAGGPPNEQFF. DNA for the CDR3: TGTGCCAGCAGCCGGCCGGCGGGAGGGCCCCCCAATGAGCAGTTCTTC.

This chain connects TRBV7-2 to TRBJ2-5; 7 nucleotides match TRBD1. From germline, CDR1 is SGHTA and CDR2 FQGNSA. The CDR3 totals 14 residues. The ends lost 1 base at V and 1 base at J; junction bases unmatched: 0. CDR3 region: CASSLGQGQETQYF. For the CDR3, the DNA is TGTGCCAGCAGCTTAGGACAGGGCCAAGAGACCCAGTACTTC.